These T cell receptor beta chains were read from a single sample in a study of long-term antiretroviral therapy in people with HIV. The table came from immunoSEQ multiplex PCR; TCRdb's copy has only in-frame clones and leaves some out. The table has 15,000 to 20,000 clones, almost 80% seen once. Sequences were derived from unsorted PBMCs, sampled 2.3 years after starting antiretroviral therapy. These receptors came from a woman in her forties with HIV. CDR3s include the opening cysteine and the closing phenylalanine or tryptophan. D genes are given only for firm matches. Expanded clones are given a class, and other clones once, few, many or no size at all.

size: .
D: .
J: TRBJ2-2
V: TRBV6-5
DNA: TGTACCGTGGGTCAGGTGGCCGGGGAGCTGTTTTTT
CDR3: CTVGQVAGELFF

size: .
D: TRBD1
J: TRBJ2-5
V: TRBV7-9
DNA: TGTGCCAGCAGCCGATCCCGCCGGGACAGGGCCGAAGAGACCCAGTACTTC
CDR3: CASSRSRRDRAEETQYF

size: .
D: .
J: TRBJ1-5
V: TRBV6-6
DNA: TGTGCCAGCGCAGGGGCAGGGCAGCCCCAGCATTTT
CDR3: CASAGAGQPQHF

size: .
D: .
J: TRBJ1-2
V: TRBV5-8
DNA: TGTGCCAGCAGCCACAGGGACTCTAACTATGGCTACACCTTC
CDR3: CASSHRDSNYGYTF

size: few
D: .
J: TRBJ2-2
V: TRBV7-6
DNA: TGTGCCAGCACCGCAGCCGGGGAGCTGTTTTTT
CDR3: CASTAAGELFF

size: .
D: TRBD2
J: TRBJ2-2
V: TRBV10-2
DNA: TGCGCCAGCAGTGACACAGAGCGGGGGGCCGGGGAGCTGTTTTTT
CDR3: CASSDTERGAGELFF

size: .
D: TRBD2
J: TRBJ2-5
V: TRBV15
DNA: TGTGCCACCAGCAGATTCCGGACTAGCGGGGAAGAGACCCAGTACTTC
CDR3: CATSRFRTSGEETQYF

size: .
D: TRBD2
J: TRBJ2-2
V: TRBV7-9
DNA: TGTGCCAGCAGCTCCACGACTAGCGGGAGTCCTAGCACCGGGGAGCTGTTTTTT
CDR3: CASSSTTSGSPSTGELFF

size: .
D: .
J: TRBJ1-2
V: TRBV5-6
DNA: TGTGCCAGCAGCTTGGGAGGGTTTGATGGCTACACCTTC
CDR3: CASSLGGFDGYTF

size: .
D: .
J: TRBJ1-1
V: TRBV4-1
DNA: TGCGCCAGCAGCCAGGCAGGATCGGTGGGCGCTTTCTTT
CDR3: CASSQAGSVGAFF

size: few
D: .
J: TRBJ1-5
V: TRBV12-2
DNA: TGTGCAAGTCGCTCCTTGACAGTATATAGCAATCAGCCCCAGCATTTT
CDR3: CASRSLTVYSNQPQHF

size: once
D: TRBD1
J: TRBJ2-7
V: TRBV2
DNA: TGTGCCAGCAACAACCCAGGGGGCCCAACCTACGAGCAGTACTTC
CDR3: CASNNPGGPTYEQYF

size: few
D: .
J: TRBJ2-1
V: TRBV4-1
DNA: TGCGCCAGCAGCCCTGACAGATACAATGAGCAGTTCTTC
CDR3: CASSPDRYNEQFF

size: .
D: .
J: TRBJ2-3
V: TRBV5-1
DNA: TGCGCCAGCAGCCTATCATTAGAAGCGCCGCCTAGCACAGATACGCAGTATTTT
CDR3: CASSLSLEAPPSTDTQYF

size: .
D: .
J: TRBJ2-5
V: TRBV7-9
DNA: TGTGCCAGCAGCTTAGTGGGCGTCGCAGAGTACCAAGAGACCCAGTACTTC
CDR3: CASSLVGVAEYQETQYF

size: .
D: TRBD2
J: TRBJ2-3
V: TRBV7-9
DNA: TGTGCCAGCAGCTTAGGGACTAGCGGGAGGACCACAGATACGCAGTATTTT
CDR3: CASSLGTSGRTTDTQYF

size: .
D: .
J: TRBJ1-1
V: TRBV6-5
DNA: TGTGCCAGCAGCCCTACAGTAAACACTGAAGCTTTCTTT
CDR3: CASSPTVNTEAFF

size: .
D: .
J: TRBJ2-5
V: TRBV7-8
DNA: TGTGCCAGCAGCTTCCAGGGGAACGGAGAAGAGACCCAGTACTTC
CDR3: CASSFQGNGEETQYF

size: .
D: .
J: TRBJ2-3
V: TRBV9
DNA: TGTGCCAGCAGCGTAGAACGGACCCCTTTCCCGGGTGATACGCAGTATTTT
CDR3: CASSVERTPFPGDTQYF

size: .
D: .
J: TRBJ2-7
V: TRBV29-1
DNA: TGCAGCGGCACCTTGGGCGGAACCTACGAGCAGTACTTC
CDR3: CSGTLGGTYEQYF

size: .
D: .
J: TRBJ2-2
V: TRBV30
DNA: TGTGCCTGGAGTGTCGCGACATACACCGGGGAGCTGTTTTTT
CDR3: CAWSVATYTGELFF

size: .
D: TRBD1
J: TRBJ1-3
V: TRBV11-2
DNA: TGTGCCAGCAGCTTATTCTCCGGACAGGGCTCTGGAAACACCATATATTTT
CDR3: CASSLFSGQGSGNTIYF

size: .
D: .
J: TRBJ1-5
V: TRBV6-5
DNA: TGTGCCAGCAGGGCGCAGGGCAATCAGCCCCAGCATTTT
CDR3: CASRAQGNQPQHF

size: .
D: .
J: TRBJ2-4
V: TRBV6-4
DNA: TGTGCCAGCAGCGACTATCCCGGGTCTATTCAGTACTTC
CDR3: CASSDYPGSIQYF

size: .
D: TRBD2
J: TRBJ2-5
V: TRBV11-2
DNA: TGTGCCAGCAGCTTAAGAACACTAGCGGGGGGGAACCAAGAGACCCAGTACTTC
CDR3: CASSLRTLAGGNQETQYF

size: .
D: TRBD1
J: TRBJ1-2
V: TRBV5-6
DNA: TGTGCCAGCAGGGACTACGGCACGACAGGGCGGCTTAACTATGGCTACACCTTC
CDR3: CASRDYGTTGRLNYGYTF

size: .
D: .
J: TRBJ1-1
V: TRBV29-1
DNA: TGCAGCGTTGAAAAAGGGGCGGGAAACACTGAAGCTTTCTTT
CDR3: CSVEKGAGNTEAFF

size: .
D: TRBD2
J: TRBJ2-3
V: TRBV6-5
DNA: TGTGCCAGCAGTTACCGAGCGGGGGGCAAGTATACGCAGTATTTT
CDR3: CASSYRAGGKYTQYF

size: .
D: .
J: TRBJ2-3
V: TRBV5-1
DNA: TGCGCCAGCAGCTTGGCCCTAGGCAGAGAGGCAGATACGCAGTATTTT
CDR3: CASSLALGREADTQYF

size: .
D: .
J: TRBJ2-3
V: TRBV6-6
DNA: TGTGCCAGCCAGGAGGGACGCACAGATACGCAGTATTTT
CDR3: CASQEGRTDTQYF

size: few
D: .
J: TRBJ2-7
V: TRBV25-1
DNA: TGTGCCAGCAGTAGTCGGACCTACGAGCAGTACTTC
CDR3: CASSSRTYEQYF

size: .
D: .
J: TRBJ1-2
V: TRBV6-6
DNA: TGTGCCAGCAGTCCCGGTGGCCTTGGCTACACCTTC
CDR3: CASSPGGLGYTF

size: .
D: .
J: TRBJ1-2
V: TRBV9
DNA: TGTGCCAGCAGCGCCCAACTCCACTACACCTTC
CDR3: CASSAQLHYTF

size: .
D: .
J: TRBJ2-7
V: TRBV7-9
DNA: TGTGCCAGCAGCCAAGATACATACGAGCAGTACTTC
CDR3: CASSQDTYEQYF

size: .
D: TRBD1
J: TRBJ1-1
V: TRBV19
DNA: TGTGCCAGTGGGACAGGACCGAACACTGAAGCTTTCTTT
CDR3: CASGTGPNTEAFF

size: .
D: TRBD1
J: TRBJ1-3
V: TRBV9
DNA: TGTGCCAGCAGCGAGAGTACAGGGGCCTCTGGAAACACCATATATTTT
CDR3: CASSESTGASGNTIYF

size: .
D: TRBD2
J: TRBJ2-1
V: TRBV7-7
DNA: TGTGCCAGCAGCTTATCCCAAGCGGGATGGGATGAGCAGTTCTTC
CDR3: CASSLSQAGWDEQFF

size: .
D: TRBD1
J: TRBJ2-1
V: TRBV6-5
DNA: TGTGCCAGCAGTTCCTCCCGGGACAGGGACAATGAGCAGTTCTTC
CDR3: CASSSSRDRDNEQFF

size: .
D: TRBD2
J: TRBJ2-1
V: TRBV5-1
DNA: TGCGCCAGCAGCCTCAGGACTAGCGGGACGTCACCTGCTGAGCAGTTCTTC
CDR3: CASSLRTSGTSPAEQFF

size: .
D: .
J: TRBJ2-7
V: TRBV5-1
DNA: TGCGCCAGCAGTCCGGAGACGACCTACGAGCAGTACTTC
CDR3: CASSPETTYEQYF

size: .
D: .
J: TRBJ2-3
V: TRBV5-5
DNA: TGTGCCAGCAGCTTGGAGCCTAACACAGATACGCAGTATTTT
CDR3: CASSLEPNTDTQYF

size: few
D: .
J: TRBJ2-7
V: TRBV4-1
DNA: TGCGCCAGCAGCCAACGGGACGGATCGATGGAGCAGTACTTC
CDR3: CASSQRDGSMEQYF

size: .
D: TRBD1
J: TRBJ1-4
V: TRBV7-8
DNA: TGTGCCAGCAGCTTAGACGCGACAGATCAGGGGGATGAAAAACTGTTTTTT
CDR3: CASSLDATDQGDEKLFF

size: .
D: .
J: TRBJ1-2
V: TRBV5-5
DNA: TGTGCCAGCAGCCAGGAAGGGTCCGGGCGTTGGTATGGCTACACCTTC
CDR3: CASSQEGSGRWYGYTF

size: once
D: TRBD2
J: TRBJ2-3
V: TRBV5-1
DNA: TGCGCCAGCAGCCACATGGCGCGAGCGGGAGAGGGCACAGATACGCAGTATTTT
CDR3: CASSHMARAGEGTDTQYF

size: .
D: .
J: TRBJ1-1
V: TRBV5-6
DNA: TGTGCCAGCAGCCTAATGAACACTGAAGCTTTCTTT
CDR3: CASSLMNTEAFF

size: .
D: .
J: TRBJ1-1
V: TRBV29-1
DNA: TGCAGCGTTGGGGTAGGGAACGCTGAAGCTTTCTTT
CDR3: CSVGVGNAEAFF

size: .
D: .
J: TRBJ2-3
V: TRBV7-2
DNA: TGTGCCAGCAGCTTATCGTTTACTACAGATACGCAGTATTTT
CDR3: CASSLSFTTDTQYF

size: .
D: TRBD2
J: TRBJ2-3
V: TRBV9
DNA: TGTGCCAGCAGCTCCTCCCGGACTAGCGGGGGGCGCACAGATACGCAGTATTTT
CDR3: CASSSSRTSGGRTDTQYF

size: .
D: TRBD2
J: TRBJ2-7
V: TRBV2
DNA: TGTGCCAGCAGTGAAGCAGGGTTAGTCGCGGGAGGTGTCAACGAGCAGTACTTC
CDR3: CASSEAGLVAGGVNEQYF

size: .
D: .
J: TRBJ2-1
V: TRBV6-1
DNA: TGTGCCAGCTGCCCTGGCCACAATGAGCAGTTCTTC
CDR3: CASCPGHNEQFF

size: once
D: .
J: TRBJ2-1
V: TRBV7-8
DNA: TGTGCCAGCAGCTTACAACGGATAAGCGATGAGCAGTTCTTC
CDR3: CASSLQRISDEQFF

size: .
D: .
J: TRBJ2-7
V: TRBV12-5
DNA: TGTGCTAGTGGTTTGTCTCCGAGCTCCTACGAGCAGTACTTC
CDR3: CASGLSPSSYEQYF